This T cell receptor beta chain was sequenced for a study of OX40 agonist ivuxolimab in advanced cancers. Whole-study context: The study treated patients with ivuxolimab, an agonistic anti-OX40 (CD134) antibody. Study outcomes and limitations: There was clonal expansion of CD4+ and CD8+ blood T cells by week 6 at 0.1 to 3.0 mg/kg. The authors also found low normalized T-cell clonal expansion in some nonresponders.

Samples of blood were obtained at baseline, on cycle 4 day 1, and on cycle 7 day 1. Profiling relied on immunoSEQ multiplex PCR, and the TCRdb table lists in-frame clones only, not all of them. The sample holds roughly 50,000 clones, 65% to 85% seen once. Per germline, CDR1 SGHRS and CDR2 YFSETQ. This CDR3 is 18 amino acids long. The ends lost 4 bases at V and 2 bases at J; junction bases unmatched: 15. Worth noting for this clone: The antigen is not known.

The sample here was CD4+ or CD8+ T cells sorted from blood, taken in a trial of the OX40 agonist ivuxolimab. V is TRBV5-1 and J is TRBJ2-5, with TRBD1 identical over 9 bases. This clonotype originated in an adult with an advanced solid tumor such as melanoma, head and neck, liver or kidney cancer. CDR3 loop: CASSGRWTGVDPQETQYF. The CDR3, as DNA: TGCGCCAGCAGCGGGCGGTGGACAGGGGTGGACCCTCAAGAGACCCAGTACTTC.